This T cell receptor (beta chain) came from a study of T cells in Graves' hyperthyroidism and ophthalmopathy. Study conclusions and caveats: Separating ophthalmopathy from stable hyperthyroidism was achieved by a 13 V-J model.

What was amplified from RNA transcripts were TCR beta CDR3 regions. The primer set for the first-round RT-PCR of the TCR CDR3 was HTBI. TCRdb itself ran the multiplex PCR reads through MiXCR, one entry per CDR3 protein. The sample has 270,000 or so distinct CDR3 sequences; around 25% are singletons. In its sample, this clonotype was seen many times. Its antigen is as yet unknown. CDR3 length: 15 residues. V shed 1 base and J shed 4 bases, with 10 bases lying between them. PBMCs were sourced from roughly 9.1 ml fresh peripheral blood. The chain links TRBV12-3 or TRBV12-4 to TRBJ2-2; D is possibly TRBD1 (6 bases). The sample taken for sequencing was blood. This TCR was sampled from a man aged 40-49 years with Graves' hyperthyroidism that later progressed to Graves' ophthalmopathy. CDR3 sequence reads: CASSLGQVRTGELFF. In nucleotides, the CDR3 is TGTGCCAGCAGTTTAGGACAGGTGCGCACCGGGGAGCTGTTTTTT.